One and the same sample provided the 20 T cell receptor beta chains below, sequenced in a study of blood T cell repertoires in COVID-19 (dated by TCRdb to about 2020). Library prep was done by the immunoSEQ multiplex PCR assay. The clones in this table, taken by TCRdb from immuneACCESS, are in-frame only. Not every clone is retained; where verified, under half of the shortfall comes from an unresolved V gene, and the cause of the rest is unknown. The sample includes some 180,000 clones, with roughly four fifths observed a single time. Approximately 10% of the sample rests with the top ten. The sequenced sample was peripheral blood. These TCRs come from a woman between 40 and 55 years old with COVID-19, enrolled during active disease.

This clone was seen more than once but under ten times. The chain couples TRBV21-1 to TRBJ1-3; TRBD1 is the table's D call and was not checked against the DNA. TRBV21-1 is a known pseudogene. This CDR3 is built from 17 residues. The CDR3 sequence: CASSGTDRGTSGNTIYF. DNA for the CDR3: TGTGCCAGCAGCGGTACGGACAGGGGCACCTCTGGAAACACCATATATTTT.

CDR3 residues: CASNYRGLNSPLHF. The CDR3 DNA reads TGTGCCAGTAATTACAGGGGCTTGAATTCACCCCTCCACTTT. The chain joins TRBV19 to TRBJ1-6; the match to TRBD1 covers 7 bases. CDR3 size: 14 residues. Germline V gives CDR1 LNHDA, CDR2 SQIVND (reference sequence). The V and J ends lost 7 bases and 7 bases, in that order; junction bases with no gene match: 7.

The V gene is TRBV19, the J gene TRBJ1-1; TRBD1 agrees at 9 bases. Trimming at V came to 5 bases and at J to 5 bases, leaving 6 bases not matched to a gene. Per the germline V gene, CDR1 is LNHDA and CDR2 is SQIVND (reference sequence). The CDR3 is made up of 14 amino acids. The CDR3 reads CASSPHRGQTEAFF. CDR3 in DNA: TGTGCCAGTAGTCCCCACAGGGGGCAGACTGAAGCTTTCTTT.

This clone was seen a single time. This chain connects TRBV30 to TRBJ2-5, with D perhaps TRBD2 (6 bases). Germline loops: CDR1 GTSNPN, CDR2 SVGIG (reference sequence). Between the trimmed V and J ends, which lost 0 bases and 4 bases, there was a span of 9 bases. This CDR3 is 13 amino acids long. CDR3 sequence (DNA): TGTGCCTGGAGTGTATGGCGGGGAGAGACCCAGTACTTC. Its protein product is CAWSVWRGETQYF.

The chain is built from TRBV10-2 and TRBJ2-3; TRBD2 matches 7 bases. Germline values: CDR1 WSHSY, CDR2 SAAADI. V lost 6 bases to trimming and J lost 4 bases; unmatched junction nucleotides: 7. The CDR3 has 14 residues. CDR3 sequence (DNA): TGCGCCAGCAGAGCGACTAGCTTTCCAGATACGCAGTATTTT. Protein product: CASRATSFPDTQYF.

The V and J genes are TRBV4-1 and TRBJ1-5; TRBD1 aligns across 7 bases. CDR3 length equals 15 residues. J gave up 2 bases and V 1 base, and 2 bases lay outside the gene matches. The V gene's germline CDR1 is MGHRA and CDR2 YSYEKL. The CDR3 is CASSQGQGRNQPQHF. CDR3 bases: TGCGCCAGCAGCCAAGGACAGGGTCGCAATCAGCCCCAGCATTTT.

This clone was counted a few times. The J gene is TRBJ1-1, the V gene TRBV18; D may be TRBD1 (5 bases). The CDR3 spans 15 residues. V was shortened by 8 bases and J by 0 bases, with 16 bases between the two germline ends. Looked up from germline, CDR1 is KGHSH and CDR2 is LQKENI. CDR3 region: CASARVWGVNTEAFF. In DNA form, the CDR3 reads TGTGCCAGCGCTAGGGTATGGGGCGTGAACACTGAAGCTTTCTTT.

This sequence joins TRBV6-5 and TRBJ2-1, with TRBD1 matching over 10 bases. This CDR3 is 14 amino acids long. Germline V gene lookup returns CDR1 MNHEY and CDR2 SVGAGI. Trimming at V came to 6 bases and at J to 10 bases, leaving 9 bases not matched to a gene. DNA of the CDR3: TGTGCCAGCAGGGACCGACAGGGGGCTCAGGAGCAGTTCTTC. Protein sequence: CASRDRQGAQEQFF.

The chain recombines TRBV3-1 (or the pseudogene TRBV3-2) with TRBJ2-1, with no clear D. The CDR3 is 17 amino acids. The ends were cut back, 0 bases at V and 4 bases at J, with 16 bases in the middle. Germline V gene data show CDR1 as LGHDT and CDR2 as YNNKEL (reference sequence). The CDR3 region is CASSQDRFKSVYNEQFF. The CDR3, as DNA: TGTGCCAGCAGCCAAGATCGTTTTAAGAGTGTATACAATGAGCAGTTCTTC.

The chain is built from TRBV29-1 and TRBJ1-6; D is undetermined. This CDR3 comprises 18 residues. Trimming cost V 4 bases and J 5 bases, with 24 bases left between them. Germline lookup yields CDR1 SQVTM and CDR2 ANQGSEA. The CDR3 protein is CSVGPGRLTRQNNSPLHF. As DNA, the CDR3 is TGCAGCGTTGGGCCCGGCAGGTTAACCCGCCAAAATAATTCACCCCTCCACTTT. Full variable domain (missing parts from reference TRBV29-1 and TRBJ1-6): SAVISQKPSRDICQRGTSLTIQCQVDSQVTMMFWYRQQPGQSLTLIATANQGSEATYESGFVIDKFPISRPNLTFSTLTVSNMSPEDSSIYLCSVGPGRLTRQNNSPLHFGNGTRLTVT.

This clone was seen a few times. The chain uses TRBV5-1 and TRBJ1-2; 7 positions agree with TRBD1. The germline V gene encodes CDR1 SGHRS and CDR2 YFSETQ. The CDR3 spans 16 residues. Unmatched junction bases numbered 15, after V lost 5 bases and J lost 5 bases. CDR3 sequence reads: CASRPTWTGAVYGYTF. In DNA form, the CDR3 reads TGCGCCAGCAGACCGACCTGGACAGGTGCCGTTTATGGCTACACCTTC.

The gene calls are TRBV5-4 and TRBJ2-1, with 12 bases aligning to TRBD2. The CDR3 totals 15 residues. Germline CDR1 is SGHNT and CDR2 is YYREEE (reference sequence). Trimming cost V 4 bases and J 7 bases; bases outside gene matches: 6. CDR3 bases: TGTGCCAGCAGCGAAACTAGCGGGAGGTTTAATGAGCAGTTCTTC. It encodes CASSETSGRFNEQFF.

This clone was detected a few times. J is TRBJ2-5 and V is TRBV7-3; 7 bases are shared with TRBD1. CDR1 and CDR2 (germline): SGHTA, FQGTGA. The CDR3 has 13 amino acids. V shed 3 bases, J shed 9 bases, and the junction held 7 bases outside the gene matches. CDR3 sequence reads: CASSFDRQGAQYF. For the CDR3, the DNA is TGTGCCAGCAGCTTTGACCGTCAGGGGGCCCAGTACTTC.

This clone was counted a few times. CDR3: CASSPGRNQPQHF. The CDR3 nucleotides read TGTGCCAGCAGTCCAGGTCGCAATCAGCCCCAGCATTTT. The chain recombines TRBV7-6 with TRBJ1-5, with D uncertain. Deletions cut 6 bases from V and 2 bases from J, with 8 bases between. Germline V gene lookup returns CDR1 SGHVS and CDR2 FNYEAQ. CDR3 length: 13 amino acids.

DNA for the CDR3: TGCGCCAGCAGCTTCGTGGCGGGAAAGGACTACGAGCAGTACTTC. This sequence encodes CASSFVAGKDYEQYF. This rearrangement joins TRBV5-1 to TRBJ2-7, with D maybe TRBD2 (6 bases). Trimming stripped 2 bases from V and 3 bases from J, with 15 bases between. Germline lookup yields CDR1 SGHRS and CDR2 YFSETQ. The CDR3 extends over 15 amino acids.

CDR3 DNA sequence: TGTGCCAGCAGTGATATTGTAGGAGAACGAGCTTTCTTT. Protein: CASSDIVGERAFF. V is TRBV6-1 and J is TRBJ1-1, with D uncertain. Germline V gene data show CDR1 as MNHNS and CDR2 as SASEGT. Trimming removed 3 bases at V and 10 bases at J, with 15 bases between. This CDR3 contains 13 residues.

The chain has TRBV11-2 and TRBJ2-3; TRBD2 matches 9 bases. The junction had 2 bases not matched to a gene; V was cut back by 3 bases and J by 1 base. Germline V lookup: CDR1 SGHAT, CDR2 FQNNGV. This CDR3 region has 15 residues. This CDR3 reads CASSFLAGGTDTQYF. DNA of the CDR3: TGTGCCAGCAGCTTTTTAGCGGGGGGCACAGATACGCAGTATTTT. Full variable domain (outside the CDR3, taken from reference TRBV11-2 and TRBJ2-3): EAGVAQSPRYKIIEKRQSVAFWCNPISGHATLYWYQQILGQGPKLLIQFQNNGVVDDSQLPKDRFSAERLKGVDSTLKIQPAKLEDSAVYLCASSFLAGGTDTQYFGPGTRLTVL.

This chain connects TRBV7-2 to TRBJ1-1, with unresolved D. Per the germline V gene, CDR1 is SGHTA and CDR2 is FQGNSA. Trimming took 5 bases from V and 4 from J, leaving 11 bases between them. The CDR3 has 13 residues. This CDR3 is CASSRRQSTEAFF. CDR3 nucleotide sequence: TGTGCCAGCAGCCGCAGGCAGAGCACTGAAGCTTTCTTT.

The chain couples TRBV29-1 to TRBJ2-3, with 10 bases identical to TRBD2. Germline V gene lookup returns CDR1 SQVTM and CDR2 ANQGSEA. This CDR3 region has 15 residues. V trimming: 2 bases; J trimming: 6 bases; junction bases outside the gene matches: 8. CDR3 nucleotides: TGCAGCGTTGAATCTAGCGGGAGTATGACGGATACGCAGTATTTT. Translated, it gives CSVESSGSMTDTQYF.

The chain employs TRBV19 and TRBJ2-1; 7 nucleotides agree with TRBD2. V dropped 3 bases and J dropped 0; count of bases not matched to a gene: 5. Germline loops: CDR1 LNHDA, CDR2 SQIVND (reference sequence). The CDR3 extends over 16 amino acids. CDR3 DNA sequence: TGTGCCAGTAGTATCACTAGCGCTAGCTCCTACAATGAGCAGTTCTTC. Its protein is CASSITSASSYNEQFF.